What follows are 25 T cell receptor beta chains derived from one specimen sequenced in a study of regulatory T cells in long-lasting Graves disease. Building of the TCR beta libraries involved iRepertoire HTBI primers and Arm-PCR of CDR3 regions. TCRdb re-derived calls from the multiplex PCR reads in MiXCR, one entry per CDR3 protein. Of over 200,000 distinct CDR3 sequences detected, about 18% appear once; the ten largest clones hold roughly 15%. Time point: newly diagnosed GD, antithyroid drugs for less than 3 months. The TCR library was made from RNA that had been extracted from PBMCs in TRIzol. This sample was also put to use in a study of T cells in Graves' hyperthyroidism and ophthalmopathy.

This specimen was peripheral blood mononuclear cells (PBMCs), taken at new diagnosis, from a patient treated with antithyroid drugs. These receptors were obtained from a woman under 40 with Graves disease.

Of note for this clonotype: At one end, the junction sequence differs from germline, possibly due to a read error. This chain joins TRBV3-1 and TRBJ1-1; D unclear. Germline CDR1 LGHDT, CDR2 YNNKEL (reference sequence). The CDR3 is made up of 13 amino acids. The CDR3 nucleotides are TGCGCCAGCAGTGAATTACGGAACACTGAAGCTTTCTTT. It yields the protein CASSELRNTEAFF.

This clonotype was recorded many times. The genes are TRBV20-1 and TRBJ2-3; TRBD2 aligns across 9 bases. Germline V gives CDR1 DFQATT, CDR2 SNEGSKA (reference sequence). Unmatched junction bases numbered 7, after V lost 5 bases and J lost 4 bases. The CDR3 consists of 14 residues. The CDR3 loop is CSALAGSSSDTQYF. The CDR3, as DNA: TGCAGTGCTCTAGCGGGGTCCTCTTCAGATACGCAGTATTTT.

This clonotype appeared many times. The rearrangement links TRBV20-1 to TRBJ2-7; D is tentatively TRBD1 or TRBD2 (5 bases each). Germline CDR1 reads DFQATT; CDR2 reads SNEGSKA (reference sequence). Trimming took off 3 bases at V and 3 bases at J, with 12 bases between the two ends. The CDR3 contains 13 residues. CDR3 nucleotides: TGCAGTGCTAGTAATGGGACCAGCTACGAGCAGTACTTC. Amino acids: CSASNGTSYEQYF.

This clonotype came up a few times. It differs at one base from a far larger clone, so likely a read error. The chain has TRBV11-3 and TRBJ2-1, with TRBD2 matching over 12 bases. The germline CDR1 and CDR2 sequences are SGHNT and YENEEA. This CDR3 spans 16 amino acids. The CDR3 spells CASSPGLAGNQRERFF. DNA for the CDR3: TGTGCCAGCAGCCCCGGACTAGCGGGAAACCAACGTGAGCGGTTCTTC.

Ten or more counts support this clonotype. The chain has TRBV12-5 and TRBJ1-2; 8 bases line up with TRBD1. Germline CDR1 and CDR2: LGHNT and FRNRAP. The J segment lost 3 bases and the V segment lost 4 bases, leaving 4 bases of the junction unmatched. The CDR3 contains 14 residues. CDR3 residues: CASGYQGADYGYTF. For the CDR3, the DNA is TGTGCTAGTGGTTATCAGGGGGCTGACTATGGCTACACCTTC.

This clonotype was found many times. This rearrangement joins TRBV7-2 to TRBJ1-1, with D tentatively TRBD1 (5 bases). Trimming took off 5 bases at V and 4 bases at J, with 17 bases between the two ends. This CDR3 comprises 15 residues. The germline gives CDR1 SGHTA, CDR2 FQGNSA. The CDR3 DNA reads as TGTGCCAGCAGCAACTCGGGGGGATTCGGCACTGAAGCTTTCTTT. Translation: CASSNSGGFGTEAFF.

This clonotype was counted between two and nine times. This chain's CDR3 is CASMGGEVGELFF. The DNA of the CDR3 is TGTGCCAGCATGGGAGGGGAAGTCGGGGAGCTGTTTTTT. This chain connects TRBV2 to TRBJ2-2, with 7 bases aligning to TRBD2. The CDR3 has 13 amino acids. The junction had 6 bases not matched to a gene; V was cut back by 7 bases and J by 7 bases. CDR1 is SNHLY and CDR2 is FYNNEI in the germline V gene. The complete variable domain, with remaining parts taken from reference TRBV2 and TRBJ2-2, reads EPEVTQTPSHQVTQMGQEVILRCVPISNHLYFYWYRQILGQKVEFLVSFYNNEISEKSEIFDDQFSVERPDGSNFTLKIRSTKLEDSAMYFCASMGGEVGELFFGEGSRLTVL.

The chain joins TRBV6-1 to TRBJ1-2; TRBD1 is a possible D gene (6 bases). This CDR3 has 14 amino acids. With 7 bases removed from V and 7 bases from J, the gap between germline ends came to 19 bases. Germline CDR1 is MNHNS and CDR2 is SASEGT. CDR3 protein: CASTLVGARGGYTF. The DNA of the CDR3 is TGTGCCAGCACCCTAGTGGGGGCGCGGGGTGGCTACACCTTC.

The chain is built from TRBV7-2 and TRBJ1-1; D is unclear. Trimming removed 1 base from V and 4 bases from J, with 7 bases in between. The CDR3 spans 13 residues. Germline lookup yields CDR1 SGHTA and CDR2 FQGNSA. CDR3 sequence (DNA): TGTGCCAGCAGCTTAGAGATGATCACTGAAGCTTTCTTT. Amino acids: CASSLEMITEAFF.

This clonotype was counted a few times. This chain connects TRBV6-2 or TRBV6-3 to TRBJ2-1, with 7 bases that match TRBD1. There are 15 residues in the CDR3. V trimming: 6 bases; J trimming: 7 bases; junction bases outside the gene matches: 12. Germline V gene lookup returns CDR1 MNHEY and CDR2 SVGEGT. The DNA of the CDR3 is TGTGCCAGCAGCGTAGCGACAGGGTTCTCGAATGAGCAGTTCTTC. Amino acids: CASSVATGFSNEQFF.

V gene TRBV7-2 combines with J gene TRBJ2-2, with 12 bases matching TRBD2. CDR3 size: 18 residues. J was trimmed by 4 bases and V by 5 bases; bases with no gene match: 11. CDR1 is SGHTA, CDR2 FQGNSA, per germline. This chain's CDR3 is CASSKAASGGAVTGELFF. The CDR3 DNA sequence: TGTGCCAGCAGCAAAGCGGCTAGCGGGGGGGCCGTCACCGGGGAGCTGTTTTTT.

In its sample, this clonotype was seen many times. The CDR3 DNA is TGTGCCAGCAGCAATAGGGGTTACGAGCAGTACTTC. Protein: CASSNRGYEQYF. The chain employs TRBV5-6 and TRBJ2-7, with a possible D match to TRBD1 (5 bases). The CDR3 is 12 amino acids. Looked up from germline, CDR1 is SGHDT and CDR2 is YYEEEE. Trimming shortened V by 4 bases and J by 4 bases, and 9 bases separated the two germline ends.

There are many counts of this clonotype. The genes are TRBV29-1 and TRBJ2-7; the D is unclear. Germline CDR1 is SQVTM and CDR2 is ANQGSEA. Between the trimmed V and J ends, which lost 4 bases and 3 bases, there was a span of 10 bases. The CDR3 totals 12 residues. This chain's CDR3 is CSVGVGNYEQYF. DNA for the CDR3: TGCAGCGTTGGTGTTGGTAACTACGAGCAGTACTTC.

This clonotype was observed at least ten times. The genes are TRBV28 and TRBJ1-1; perhaps TRBD1 as D (5 bases). From germline, CDR1 is MDHEN and CDR2 SYDVKM. This CDR3 comprises 16 residues. The V gene lost 2 bases and the J gene lost 1 base, with 14 bases spanning the gap. The CDR3 nucleotides read TGTGCCAGCAGTTTAGGGGGGGGGGTAGGGAACACTGAAGCTTTCTTT. Translation: CASSLGGGVGNTEAFF. The full variable domain, with the rest looked up from reference TRBV28 and TRBJ1-1, is DVKVTQSSRYLVKRTGEKVFLECVQDMDHENMFWYRQDPGLGLRLIYFSYDVKMKEKGDIPEGYSVSREKKERFSLILESASTNQTSMYLCASSLGGGVGNTEAFFGQGTRLTVV.

This clonotype was detected only a few times. The chain combines TRBV19 with TRBJ2-3, with TRBD2 identical over 9 bases. The J call is in doubt because the DNA end fits TRBJ2-5 better. The CDR3 runs 15 residues. CDR1 LNHDA and CDR2 SQIVND come from the germline V gene (reference sequence). The DNA of the CDR3 is TGTGCCAGTAGTCCCGGCGGGGGGGCCTCGGAGACCCAGTACTTC. It yields the protein CASSPGGGASETQYF.

This clonotype was seen many times. The V and J genes are TRBV6-5 and TRBJ2-7; D perhaps matches TRBD1 (6 bases). Trimming pared 4 bases from V and 6 bases from J, leaving 10 bases between. The CDR3 runs 12 residues. CDR1 is MNHEY and CDR2 is SVGAGI in the germline V gene. CDR3 region: CASSFTGFEQYF. The CDR3 bases are TGTGCCAGCAGTTTCACAGGGTTCGAGCAGTACTTC.

The V and J genes are TRBV7-2 and TRBJ1-2, with D possibly matching TRBD1 (5 bases). CDR3 length equals 16 residues. From germline, CDR1 is SGHTA and CDR2 FQGNSA. Trimming shortened V by 5 bases and J by 4 bases, and 20 bases separated the two germline ends. CDR3 nucleotides: TGTGCCAGCAGCCGAGATCAGGGATATTCTTTCTATGGCTACACCTTC. Translation gives CASSRDQGYSFYGYTF.

Many counts were recorded for this clonotype. This chain uses TRBV15 with TRBJ1-4, with a possible D match to TRBD1 (6 bases). The CDR3 sequence is 16 residues long. CDR1 and CDR2 (germline): LNHNV, YYDKDF (reference sequence). V was pared by 0 bases and J by 1 base, with 9 bases between. As DNA, the CDR3 is TGTGCCACCAGCAGAGACGCAGGGGTAACTAATGAAAAACTGTTTTTT. Its translation: CATSRDAGVTNEKLFF.

This clonotype was recorded many times. V is TRBV20-1 and J is TRBJ1-2; D call uncertain. The germline V gene has CDR1 DFQATT and CDR2 SNEGSKA (reference sequence). Between the trimmed V and J ends, which lost 2 bases and 4 bases, there was a span of 11 bases. This CDR3 region has 13 residues. CDR3 nucleotides: TGCAGTGCTAGACGAGGACCGACCTATGGCTACACCTTC. This sequence encodes CSARRGPTYGYTF.

This clonotype has ten or more counts. This chain uses TRBV7-9 with TRBJ2-6; 9 positions match TRBD2. Germline V gene lookup returns CDR1 SEHNR and CDR2 FQNEAQ (reference sequence). The CDR3 has 18 amino acids. V was clipped by 6 bases and J by 0 bases; unmatched bases: 9. The CDR3 DNA reads as TGTGCCAGCAGACCAAGCGGGGGGTCCAACTCTGGGGCCAACGTCCTGACTTTC. It is translated as CASRPSGGSNSGANVLTF.

This clonotype has only a few counts. This chain joins TRBV5-4 and TRBJ1-5, with TRBD1 identical over 7 bases. The V and J ends lost 2 bases and 7 bases, in that order; junction bases with no gene match: 9. The CDR3 is 15 amino acids. Germline CDR1 reads SGHNT; CDR2 reads YYREEE (reference sequence). CDR3 sequence reads: CASSFGGGGGQPQHF. Written as DNA, the CDR3 is TGTGCCAGCAGCTTTGGCGGAGGGGGCGGCCAGCCCCAGCATTTT. The whole variable domain, filled in from reference TRBV5-4 and TRBJ1-5, reads ETGVTQSPTHLIKTRGQQVTLRCSSQSGHNTVSWYQQALGQGPQFIFQYYREEENGRGNFPPRFSGLQFPNYSSELNVNALELDDSALYLCASSFGGGGGQPQHFGDGTRLSIL.

The sample holds a few counts of this clonotype. J is TRBJ1-2 and V is TRBV19, with 7 positions matching TRBD1. V trimming: 0 bases; J trimming: 5 bases; junction bases outside the gene matches: 15. The CDR3 runs to 18 residues. Germline V CDR1 and CDR2: LNHDA, SQIVND (reference sequence). Here the CDR3 DNA reads TGTGCCAGTAGTATAGATCCCCCAGGAACAGGGGAAAAGTATGGCTACACCTTC. It is translated as CASSIDPPGTGEKYGYTF.

This clonotype was seen ten or more times. V and J are TRBV3-1 and TRBJ1-1, with D possibly TRBD1 on 5 matching bases. The length of the CDR3 is 13 residues. V was pared by 6 bases and J by 5 bases, with 13 bases between. Germline CDR1 is LGHDT and CDR2 is YNNKEL (reference sequence). The CDR3 DNA reads as TGTGCCAGCAGGGGCTTGAAGGGGACTGAAGCTTTCTTT. Amino acids: CASRGLKGTEAFF.

This clonotype was recorded at least ten times. The rearrangement uses TRBV6-1 and TRBJ1-2; TRBD1 matches 7 bases. With V trimmed by 7 bases and J by 2 bases, 4 bases remained unmatched. The CDR3 runs to 13 residues. Germline-derived CDR1 and CDR2 are MNHNS and SASEGT. CDR3 amino acids: CASTQGQNYGYTF. CDR3 bases: TGTGCCAGCACCCAGGGACAGAACTATGGCTACACCTTC.

This clonotype was recorded at least ten times. The chain joins TRBV19 to TRBJ1-2; TRBD1 matches 7 bases. This CDR3 spans 16 amino acids. J lost 4 bases, V lost 2 bases, and 10 bases had no gene match. Germline values: CDR1 LNHDA, CDR2 SQIVND (reference sequence). The CDR3 sequence is CASSISRRAGGYGYTF. DNA for the CDR3: TGTGCCAGTAGTATATCAAGGCGGGCAGGGGGCTATGGCTACACCTTC.